This entry features one TCR beta chain sequence. Its antigen is not known. TCRdb used MiXCR to reprocess the 5' RACE reads, holding one entry per CDR3 protein. The sample comprises just over 450,000 distinct CDR3 sequences, 11% to 15% of which are singletons, and more than 0.5% rests with the top ten. Germline CDR1 and CDR2: SGHTA and FQGNSA. This CDR3 is 11 amino acids long. Trimming removed 8 bases at V and 7 bases at J, with 6 bases between. These data are taken from a study of identical twins. The study, taken as a whole, reports: Twin-shared out-of-frame alpha sequences were enriched for low generation probability. The study found weaker excess twin sharing in beta out-of-frame sequences. Modeled out-of-frame TCR alpha sharing in monozygotic twins fell below observed levels. Findings depended on cross-sectional statistics rather than tracking the same donors.

The same specimen was also included in a second study, on yellow fever vaccine responses in identical twins.

The rearrangement links TRBV7-2 to TRBJ1-6; no firm D call. The receptor's source is a woman younger than 30 in good health. Sequencing used CD4+ T cells sorted from blood. The CDR3 loop reads CASGENSPLHF. The CDR3 nucleotides read TGTGCCAGCGGAGAGAATTCACCCCTCCACTTT.